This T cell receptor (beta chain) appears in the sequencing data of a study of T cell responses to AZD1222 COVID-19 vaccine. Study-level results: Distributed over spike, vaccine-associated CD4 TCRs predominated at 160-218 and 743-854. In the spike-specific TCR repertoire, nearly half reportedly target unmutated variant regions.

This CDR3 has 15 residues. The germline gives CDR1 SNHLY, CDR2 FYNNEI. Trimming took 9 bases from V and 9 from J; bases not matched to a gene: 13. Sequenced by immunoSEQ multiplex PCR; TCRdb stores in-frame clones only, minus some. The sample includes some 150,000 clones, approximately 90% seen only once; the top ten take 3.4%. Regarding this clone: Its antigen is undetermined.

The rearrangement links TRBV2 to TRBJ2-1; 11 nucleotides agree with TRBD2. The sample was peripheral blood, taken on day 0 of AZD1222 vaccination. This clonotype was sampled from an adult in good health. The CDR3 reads CASQKYSGGATEQFF. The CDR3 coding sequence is TGTGCCAGTCAGAAATATAGCGGGGGGGCCACTGAGCAGTTCTTC. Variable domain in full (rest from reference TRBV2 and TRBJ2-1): EPEVTQTPSHQVTQMGQEVILRCVPISNHLYFYWYRQILGQKVEFLVSFYNNEISEKSEIFDDQFSVERPDGSNFTLKIRSTKLEDSAMYFCASQKYSGGATEQFFGPGTRLTVL.